This T cell receptor beta chain was documented in a study of blood T cells in healthy people across ages. A second PCR, run for about 7 to 11 cycles, used a sample-barcoded 5' primer plus a J-beta primer mix. TCRdb re-derived calls from the 5' RACE reads in MiXCR, one entry per CDR3 protein. The sample yields over 1,200,000 distinct CDR3 sequences, roughly 59% seen once. Trimming cost V 4 bases and J 4 bases; bases outside gene matches: 9. The CDR3 has 15 residues. The V gene's germline CDR1 is SGHKS and CDR2 YYEKEE (reference sequence). The specimen sequenced was blood. The receptor comes from a man aged 18 to 29 in good health. The chain employs TRBV5-5 and TRBJ1-2, with TRBD1 matching over 8 bases. The CDR3 DNA is TGTGCCAGCAGCAGACAGGACAGGGTGGGCTATGGCTACACCTTC. It translates to CASSRQDRVGYGYTF.